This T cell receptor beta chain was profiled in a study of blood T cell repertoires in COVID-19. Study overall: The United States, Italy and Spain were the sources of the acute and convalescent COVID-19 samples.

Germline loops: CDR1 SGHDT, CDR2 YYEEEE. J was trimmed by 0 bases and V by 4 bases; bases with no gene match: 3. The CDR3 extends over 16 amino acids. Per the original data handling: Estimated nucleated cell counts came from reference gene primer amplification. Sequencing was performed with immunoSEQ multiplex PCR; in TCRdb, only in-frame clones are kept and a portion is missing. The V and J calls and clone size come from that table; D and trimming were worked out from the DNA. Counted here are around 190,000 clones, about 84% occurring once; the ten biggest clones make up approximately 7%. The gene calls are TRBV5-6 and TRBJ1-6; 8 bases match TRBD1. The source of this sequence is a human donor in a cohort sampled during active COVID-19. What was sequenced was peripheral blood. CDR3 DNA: TGTGCCAGCAGCCGACAGGGGAGCTCCTATAATTCACCCCTCCACTTT. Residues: CASSRQGSSYNSPLHF.